This TCR beta chain was sequenced for a study of early T cells in non-severe SARS-CoV-2 infection. The table lists this clonotype with many counts. TCRdb itself ran the 5' RACE reads through MiXCR, one entry per CDR3 protein. The sample records roughly 49,000 distinct CDR3 sequences, roughly 4.5% being singletons. The length of the CDR3 is 17 residues. Germline lookup yields CDR1 SNHLY and CDR2 FYNNEI. The junction had 8 bases not matched to a gene; V was cut back by 3 bases and J by 4 bases. The sample was whole blood. The rearrangement uses TRBV2 and TRBJ2-2; 10 nucleotides agree with TRBD1. The TCR was taken from an adult who was a healthcare worker with PCR-confirmed SARS-CoV-2 infection or an uninfected control (not recorded which). As DNA, the CDR3 is TGTGCCAGCAGTGACCTGAGACAGGGGGCGACCACCGGGGAGCTGTTTTTT. It encodes CASSDLRQGATTGELFF.